The 20 T cell receptor beta chains below come from one sample, sequenced in a study of T cell responses to AZD1222 COVID-19 vaccine. Some clones are missing from TCRdb's copy, which holds only in-frame ones; the method was immunoSEQ multiplex PCR. The sample yields under 200,000 clones, about 87% seen once. The source was peripheral blood, collected on day 0 of MenACWY control vaccination. These TCRs come from an adult in good health.

V gene TRBV5-4 combines with J gene TRBJ2-5, with TRBD1 as a possible D gene (7 bases). Germline CDR1 SGHNT, CDR2 YYREEE (reference sequence). Trimming pared 1 base from V and 2 bases from J, leaving 21 bases between. The CDR3 is 18 amino acids. The CDR3, as DNA: TGTGCCAGCAGCTTGCCCGGGAGACAGGGAGGATGGCAAGAGACCCAGTACTTC. This gives the protein CASSLPGRQGGWQETQYF. The complete variable domain, with remaining parts taken from reference TRBV5-4 and TRBJ2-5, reads ETGVTQSPTHLIKTRGQQVTLRCSSQSGHNTVSWYQQALGQGPQFIFQYYREEENGRGNFPPRFSGLQFPNYSSELNVNALELDDSALYLCASSLPGRQGGWQETQYFGPGTRLLVL.

V and J are TRBV28 and TRBJ2-1; D is unresolved. This CDR3 comprises 14 residues. Germline V lookup: CDR1 MDHEN, CDR2 SYDVKM. Deletions cut 7 bases from V and 5 bases from J, with 15 bases between. The DNA for the CDR3 is TGTGCCAGCAAGGACCGCCTAGTGAACAATGAGCAGTTCTTC. It translates to CASKDRLVNNEQFF. The variable domain in full, with the rest retrieved from reference TRBV28 and TRBJ2-1, is DVKVTQSSRYLVKRTGEKVFLECVQDMDHENMFWYRQDPGLGLRLIYFSYDVKMKEKGDIPEGYSVSREKKERFSLILESASTNQTSMYLCASKDRLVNNEQFFGPGTRLTVL.

The rearrangement links TRBV10-1 to TRBJ2-4; 7 bases fit TRBD1. This CDR3 comprises 19 residues. Trimming at V came to 5 bases and at J to 1 base, leaving 17 bases not matched to a gene. CDR1 WNHNN and CDR2 SYGVQD come from the germline V gene (reference sequence). DNA for the CDR3: TGCGCCAGCAGTCGATCCCCGACAGGGAAGGTTTTGGCCAAAAACATTCAGTACTTC. Its protein product is CASSRSPTGKVLAKNIQYF.

This clone appeared a single time. The chain joins TRBV6-5 to TRBJ1-4, with D unclear. The CDR3 totals 15 residues. V gave up 0 bases and J gave up 0 bases, with 5 bases separating them. Germline CDR1 reads MNHEY; CDR2 reads SVGAGI. The DNA for the CDR3 is TGTGCCAGCAGTTACTCGGCAGCAACTAATGAAAAACTGTTTTTT. It yields the protein CASSYSAATNEKLFF.

DNA of the CDR3: TGTGCCTGGAGTGATAAAGGCAACACCGGGGAGCTGTTTTTT. This codes for CAWSDKGNTGELFF. This sequence joins TRBV30 and TRBJ2-2; D ambiguous. CDR1 is GTSNPN and CDR2 is SVGIG in the germline V gene (reference sequence). This CDR3 is 14 amino acids long. The V gene lost 1 base and the J gene lost 2 bases, with 8 bases spanning the gap.

This chain joins TRBV19 and TRBJ2-2, with TRBD2 as a possible D gene (6 bases). Germline V CDR1 and CDR2: LNHDA, SQIVND (reference sequence). V gave up 7 bases and J gave up 4 bases, with 13 bases separating them. This CDR3 comprises 14 residues. CDR3 DNA: TGTGCCAGTAAACCGCGGGGCCCCACCGGGGAGCTGTTTTTT. Its protein is CASKPRGPTGELFF.

V and J are TRBV7-6 and TRBJ2-7; D is tentatively TRBD1 or TRBD2 (6 bases each). The germline gives CDR1 SGHVS, CDR2 FNYEAQ. Trimming removed 5 bases at V and 4 bases at J, with 18 bases between. The CDR3 has 15 amino acids. For the CDR3, the DNA is TGTGCCAGCAGCCCTCGGGGGCAGGGGTTTTACGAGCAGTACTTC. It encodes CASSPRGQGFYEQYF. The full variable domain, completed using reference TRBV7-6 and TRBJ2-7, is GAGVSQSPRYKVTKRGQDVALRCDPISGHVSLYWYRQALGQGPEFLTYFNYEAQQDKSGLPNDRFSAERPEGSISTLTIQRTEQRDSAMYRCASSPRGQGFYEQYFGPGTRLTVT.

The V gene is TRBV6-2 or TRBV6-3, the J gene TRBJ2-7, with a possible D match to TRBD1 (6 bases). Per germline, CDR1 MNHEY and CDR2 SVGEGT. Between the trimmed V and J ends, which lost 0 bases and 2 bases, there was a span of 14 bases. This CDR3 is built from 16 residues. CDR3 sequence: CASSYSLIGQTYEQYF. The CDR3 DNA reads TGTGCCAGCAGTTACTCTCTAATCGGACAGACCTACGAGCAGTACTTC.

The chain combines TRBV28 with TRBJ2-7; 7 positions match TRBD2. V lost 6 bases and J lost 5; bases outside the gene matches: 7. CDR3 length equals 13 residues. Germline assignment: CDR1 MDHEN and CDR2 SYDVKM. The CDR3 DNA reads as TGTGCCAGCAGCACTGAGGCGGGAGACGAGCAGTACTTC. Its translation: CASSTEAGDEQYF.

This chain joins TRBV12-3 or TRBV12-4 and TRBJ2-2, with a weak D call TRBD2 (5 bases). Trimming pared 9 bases from V and 3 bases from J, leaving 8 bases between. CDR3 length: 12 amino acids. The CDR3 coding sequence is TGTGCCAGTGCCGGGGACACCGGGGAGCTGTTTTTT. Its protein is CASAGDTGELFF.

The gene calls are TRBV6-2 or TRBV6-3 and TRBJ2-7; tentative D call: TRBD1 (8 bases). V was pared by 0 bases and J by 3 bases, with 12 bases between. The CDR3 has 15 amino acids. The germline gives CDR1 MNHEY, CDR2 SVGEGT. Here the CDR3 DNA reads TGTGCCAGCAGTTACTCGACAGGGGAGGGCTACGAGCAGTACTTC. It yields the protein CASSYSTGEGYEQYF.

This CDR3 reads CATSGQGTGDQPQHF. CDR3 nucleotide sequence: TGTGCCACCAGCGGTCAGGGTACAGGGGATCAGCCCCAGCATTTT. The J gene is TRBJ1-5, the V gene TRBV15, with 7 bases that match TRBD1. The V segment lost 5 bases and the J segment 5 bases; nucleotides outside the gene matches: 9. From germline, CDR1 is LNHNV and CDR2 YYDKDF (reference sequence). This CDR3 has 15 amino acids.

This chain links TRBV28 with TRBJ2-3; 7 positions match TRBD1. Germline CDR1 MDHEN, CDR2 SYDVKM. CDR3 length: 14 amino acids. The junction had 8 bases not matched to a gene; V was cut back by 7 bases and J by 4 bases. CDR3 sequence (DNA): TGTGCCAGCAATAACAGGGGCGTCCCAGATACGCAGTATTTT. Encoded protein: CASNNRGVPDTQYF.

As regards this clone: One end of the junction fails to match germline, which may point to a read error. The CDR3 nucleotides read TGTGCCAGCAGGGAAGGACCGGACAATCAGCCCCAGCATTTT. Protein product: CASREGPDNQPQHF. This chain joins TRBV2 and TRBJ1-5; no reliable D call. There are 14 residues in the CDR3. Germline CDR1 reads SNHLY; CDR2 reads FYNNEI.

The rearrangement uses TRBV4-2 and TRBJ1-4, with D perhaps matching TRBD1 (6 bases). Deletions cut 0 bases from V and 7 bases from J, with 12 bases between. Germline CDR1 is LGHNA and CDR2 is YNFKEQ. CDR3 length equals 15 residues. In nucleotides, the CDR3 is TGTGCCAGCAGCCAAGAGAGTAGGGGGGTTGAAAAACTGTTTTTT. It specifies CASSQESRGVEKLFF.

V gene TRBV2 combines with J gene TRBJ1-4; D gene uncertain. This CDR3 has 16 amino acids. V was shortened by 3 bases and J by 5 bases, with 16 bases between the two germline ends. CDR1 SNHLY and CDR2 FYNNEI come from the germline V gene. CDR3 sequence: CASSDQRHNPNEKLFF. CDR3 coding DNA: TGTGCCAGCAGTGATCAAAGACACAACCCGAATGAAAAACTGTTTTTT.

V usage is TRBV25-1 and J usage is TRBJ1-3; D uncertain. Germline V CDR1 and CDR2: MGHDK, SYGVNS. The CDR3 is 14 amino acids. V gave up 1 base and J gave up 2 bases, with 6 bases separating them. The CDR3 region is CASSESGAGNTIYF. The CDR3 region has the DNA TGTGCCAGCAGTGAATCTGGGGCTGGAAACACCATATATTTT.

This clone was observed a handful of times. V gene TRBV21-1 combines with J gene TRBJ1-2. TRBV21-1 is a recognized pseudogene. The CDR3 sequence is 12 residues long. CDR3: CASSKGGNGYTF. The CDR3 nucleotides are TGTGCCAGCAGCAAAGGGGGAAATGGCTACACCTTC.

V usage is TRBV18 and J usage is TRBJ1-1; D not resolved. With 6 bases removed from V and 1 base from J, the gap between germline ends came to 15 bases. CDR1 is KGHSH, CDR2 LQKENI, per germline. CDR3 length: 15 residues. The DNA for the CDR3 is TGTGCCAGCTCCCCGTTAGACGAGAAGAACACTGAAGCTTTCTTT. This gives the protein CASSPLDEKNTEAFF.

The chain combines TRBV6-5 with TRBJ1-6; D possibly corresponds to TRBD1 (5 bases). Trimming pared 6 bases from V and 7 bases from J, leaving 13 bases between. The CDR3 runs 14 residues. Germline CDR1 is MNHEY and CDR2 is SVGAGI. CDR3 nucleotide sequence: TGTGCCAGCAGAATAACGGGGGACAATTCACCCCTCCACTTT. This gives the protein CASRITGDNSPLHF.